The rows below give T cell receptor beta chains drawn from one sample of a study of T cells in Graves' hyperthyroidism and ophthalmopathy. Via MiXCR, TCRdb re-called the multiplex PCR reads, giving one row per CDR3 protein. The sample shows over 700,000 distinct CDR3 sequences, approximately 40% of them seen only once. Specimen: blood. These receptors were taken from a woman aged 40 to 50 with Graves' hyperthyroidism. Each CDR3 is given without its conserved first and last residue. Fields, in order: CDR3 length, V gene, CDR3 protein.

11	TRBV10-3	AIGADSGNTIY
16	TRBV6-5	AISYSDRGQGYNSPLH
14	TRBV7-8	ASSLVFRGQAYEQY
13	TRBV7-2	ASSGTSGRIYEQY
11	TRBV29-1	SAETGLGEKLF
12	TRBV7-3	ASSTPWGKGELF
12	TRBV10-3	ASKGTSGPYEQY
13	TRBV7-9	ASSHRELSDQPQH
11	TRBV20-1	SARTGHSEKLF
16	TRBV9	ASSVEGTGGRLNQPQH
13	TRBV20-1	SASGTSGSSYEQY
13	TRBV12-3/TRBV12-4	ASSYSVQTHRGYT
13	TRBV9	ASSLGQGASTEQY
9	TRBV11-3	ASSFSLEQY
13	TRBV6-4	ASSYSGTVQETQY
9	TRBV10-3	AIGTQEKLF
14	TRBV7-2	ASSSHSGRAAWEQY
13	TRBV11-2	ASSQDHTSGSPLH
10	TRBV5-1	ASSARGYEQY
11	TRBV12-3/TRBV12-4	ASSLGENLEAF
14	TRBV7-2	ASSLSREGPSYEQY
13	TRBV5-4	ASSVDRSKTYEQY
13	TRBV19	ASSIRGPGANVLT
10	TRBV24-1	ATSTGVQPQH
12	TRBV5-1	ASRTGEGNEKLF
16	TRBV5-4	ASSLANLHTERNTEAF
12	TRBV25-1	ASSAVSVFYGYT
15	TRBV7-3	ASSQGRVLSYNSPLH
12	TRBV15	ATAWDSSGNTIY
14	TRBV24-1	ATSRRSGEVQETQY
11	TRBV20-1	SAAKGSGVEQF
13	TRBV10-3	AISEAPRGNQPQH
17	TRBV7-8	ASSLYLPSSAGALYEQY
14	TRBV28	ASSTPSGTPSYEQY
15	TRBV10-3	AISRSGPAGGPETQY
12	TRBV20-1	SASTGRQNEKLF
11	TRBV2	ASTLTGFTEAF
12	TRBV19	ASTDGGRGQPQH
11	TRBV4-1	ASTTGERETQY
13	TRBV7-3	ASSSRQRISYEQY
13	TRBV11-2	ASSPTTGLEETQY